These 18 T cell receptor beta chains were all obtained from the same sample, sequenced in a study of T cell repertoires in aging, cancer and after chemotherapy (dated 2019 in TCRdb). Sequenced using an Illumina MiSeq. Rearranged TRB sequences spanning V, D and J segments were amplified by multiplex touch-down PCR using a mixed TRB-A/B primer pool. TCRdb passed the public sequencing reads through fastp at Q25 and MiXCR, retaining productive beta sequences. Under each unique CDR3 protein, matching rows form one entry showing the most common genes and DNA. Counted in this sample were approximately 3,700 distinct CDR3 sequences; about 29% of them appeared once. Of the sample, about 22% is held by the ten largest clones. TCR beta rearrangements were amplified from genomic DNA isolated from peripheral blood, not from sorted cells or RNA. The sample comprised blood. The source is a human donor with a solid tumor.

Here the CDR3 reads CASSLERTNQPQHF. CDR3 bases: TGTGCCAGCAGTTTAGAGCGGACGAATCAGCCCCAGCATTTT. V usage is TRBV27 and J usage is TRBJ1-5; D call uncertain. Germline loops: CDR1 MNHEY, CDR2 SMNVEV (reference sequence). The CDR3 runs 14 residues. V gave up 2 bases and J gave up 4 bases, with 9 bases separating them.

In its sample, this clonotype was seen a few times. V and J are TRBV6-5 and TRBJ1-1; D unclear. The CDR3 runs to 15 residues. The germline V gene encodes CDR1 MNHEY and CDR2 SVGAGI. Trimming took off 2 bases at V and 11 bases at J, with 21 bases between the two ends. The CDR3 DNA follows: TGTGCCAGCAGTTACAGGGCGGGCCATTCTGCGGGGGCTTTCTTT. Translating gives CASSYRAGHSAGAFF.

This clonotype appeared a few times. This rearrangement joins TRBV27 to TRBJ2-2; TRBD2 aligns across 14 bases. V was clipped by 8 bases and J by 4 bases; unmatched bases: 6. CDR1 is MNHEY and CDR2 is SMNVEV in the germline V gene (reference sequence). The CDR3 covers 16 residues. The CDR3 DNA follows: TGTGCCAGCCGCTCGGGACTAGCGGGAGCCACCGGGGAGCTGTTTTTT. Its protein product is CASRSGLAGATGELFF.

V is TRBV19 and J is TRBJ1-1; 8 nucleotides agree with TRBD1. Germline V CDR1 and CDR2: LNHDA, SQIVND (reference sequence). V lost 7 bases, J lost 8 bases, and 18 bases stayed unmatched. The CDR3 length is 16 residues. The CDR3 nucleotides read TGTGCCAGTACCATGCCGTCCCTCCAGGGGGCTACAGAAGCTTTCTTT. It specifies CASTMPSLQGATEAFF.

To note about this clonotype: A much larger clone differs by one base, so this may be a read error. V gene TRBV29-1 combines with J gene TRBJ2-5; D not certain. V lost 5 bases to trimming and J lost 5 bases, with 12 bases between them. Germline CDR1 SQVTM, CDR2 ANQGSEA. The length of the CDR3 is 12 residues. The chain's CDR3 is CSVKDPLETQYF. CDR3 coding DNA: TGCAGCGTTAAGGACCCCTTGGAGACCCAGTACTTC.

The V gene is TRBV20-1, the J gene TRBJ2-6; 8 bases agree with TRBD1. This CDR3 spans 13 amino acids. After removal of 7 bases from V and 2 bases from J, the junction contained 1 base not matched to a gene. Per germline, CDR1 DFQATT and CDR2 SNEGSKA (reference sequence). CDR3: CSGQGPGANVLTF. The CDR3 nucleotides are TGCAGTGGACAGGGGCCTGGGGCCAACGTCCTGACTTTC.

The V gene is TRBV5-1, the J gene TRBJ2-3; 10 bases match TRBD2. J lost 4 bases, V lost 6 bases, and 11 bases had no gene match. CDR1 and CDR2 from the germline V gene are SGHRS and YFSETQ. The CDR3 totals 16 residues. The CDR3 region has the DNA TGCGCCAGCAAGGTCAGCGGGAGGGCCGGTGCAGATACGCAGTATTTT. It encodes CASKVSGRAGADTQYF.

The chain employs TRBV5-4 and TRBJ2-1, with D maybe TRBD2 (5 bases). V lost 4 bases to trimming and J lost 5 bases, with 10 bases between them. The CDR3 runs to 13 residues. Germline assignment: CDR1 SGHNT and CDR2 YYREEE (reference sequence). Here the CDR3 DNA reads TGTGCCAGCAGCCTAGGACTGAACAATGAGCAGTTCTTC. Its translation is CASSLGLNNEQFF.

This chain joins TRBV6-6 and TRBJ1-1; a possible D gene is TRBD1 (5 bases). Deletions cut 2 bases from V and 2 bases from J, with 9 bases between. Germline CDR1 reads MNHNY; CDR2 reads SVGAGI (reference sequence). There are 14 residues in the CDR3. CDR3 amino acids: CASSYRGSNTEAFF. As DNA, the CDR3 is TGTGCCAGCAGTTACAGGGGCTCCAACACTGAAGCTTTCTTT.

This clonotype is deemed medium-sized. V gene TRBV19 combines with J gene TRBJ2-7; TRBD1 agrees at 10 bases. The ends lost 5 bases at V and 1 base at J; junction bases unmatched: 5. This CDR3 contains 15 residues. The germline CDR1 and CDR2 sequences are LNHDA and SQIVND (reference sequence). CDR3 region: CASSSGTGASYEQYV. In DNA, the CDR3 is TGTGCCAGTAGTTCCGGGACAGGGGCGTCCTACGAGCAGTACGTC.

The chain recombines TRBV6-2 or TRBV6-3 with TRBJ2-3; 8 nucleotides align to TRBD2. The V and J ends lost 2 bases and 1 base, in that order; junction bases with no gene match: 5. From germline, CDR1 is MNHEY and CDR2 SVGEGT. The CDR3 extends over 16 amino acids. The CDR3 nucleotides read TGTGCCAGCAGTTACGTATCGGGAGGGGGCACAGATACGCAGTATTTT. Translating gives CASSYVSGGGTDTQYF.

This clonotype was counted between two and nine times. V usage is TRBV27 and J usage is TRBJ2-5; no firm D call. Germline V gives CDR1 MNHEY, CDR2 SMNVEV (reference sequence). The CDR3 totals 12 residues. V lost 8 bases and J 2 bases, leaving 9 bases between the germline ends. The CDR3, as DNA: TGTGCCAGCTCTGACCCTCAAGAGACCCAGTACTTC. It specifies CASSDPQETQYF.

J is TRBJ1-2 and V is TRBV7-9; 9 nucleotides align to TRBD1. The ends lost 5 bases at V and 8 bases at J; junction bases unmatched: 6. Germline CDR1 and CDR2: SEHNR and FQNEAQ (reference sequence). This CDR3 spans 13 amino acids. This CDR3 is CASSLGQGRGYTF. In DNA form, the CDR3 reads TGTGCCAGCAGCCTGGGACAGGGACGCGGCTACACCTTC.

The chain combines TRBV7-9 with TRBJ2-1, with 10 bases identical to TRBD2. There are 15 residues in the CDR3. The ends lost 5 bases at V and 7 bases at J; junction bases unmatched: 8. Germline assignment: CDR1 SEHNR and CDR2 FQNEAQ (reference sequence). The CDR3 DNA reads TGTGCCAGCAGCCCGGCTAGCGGGAGTCTGAATGAGCAGTTCTTC. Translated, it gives CASSPASGSLNEQFF.

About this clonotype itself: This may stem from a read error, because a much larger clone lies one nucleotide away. The CDR3 here is CSVRTGKAEAFF. CDR3 sequence (DNA): TGCAGCGTGAGGACAGGAAAGGCTGAAGCTTTCTTT. V and J are TRBV29-1 and TRBJ1-1; 7 bases are shared with TRBD1. The V segment lost 6 bases and the J segment 6 bases; nucleotides outside the gene matches: 7. Germline V CDR1 and CDR2: SQVTM, ANQGSEA. This CDR3 is built from 12 residues.

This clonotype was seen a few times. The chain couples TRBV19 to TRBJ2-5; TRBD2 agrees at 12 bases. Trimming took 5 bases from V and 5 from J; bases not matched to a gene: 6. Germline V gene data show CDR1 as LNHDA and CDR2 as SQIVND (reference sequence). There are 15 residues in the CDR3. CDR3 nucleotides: TGTGCCAGTAGTCTCCGGACTAGCGGGATTGAGACCCAGTACTTC. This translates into CASSLRTSGIETQYF.

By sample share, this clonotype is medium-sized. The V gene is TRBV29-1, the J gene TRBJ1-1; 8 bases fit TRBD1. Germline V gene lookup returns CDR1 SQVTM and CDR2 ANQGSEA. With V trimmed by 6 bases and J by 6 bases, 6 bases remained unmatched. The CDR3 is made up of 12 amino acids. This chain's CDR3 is CSVGTGKAEAFF. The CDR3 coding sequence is TGCAGCGTGGGGACAGGAAAGGCTGAAGCTTTCTTT.

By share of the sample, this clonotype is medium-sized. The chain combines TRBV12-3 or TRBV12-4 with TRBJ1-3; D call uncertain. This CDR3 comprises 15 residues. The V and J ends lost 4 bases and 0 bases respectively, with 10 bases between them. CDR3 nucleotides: TGTGCCAGCAGTTGGCGGAGGTTCTCTGGAAACACCATATATTTT. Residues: CASSWRRFSGNTIYF.